These 30 T cell receptor beta chains originate from one sample sequenced in a study of blood T cell repertoires in COVID-19 (dated by TCRdb to about 2020). The method was the immunoSEQ multiplex PCR assay. As stored in TCRdb, this immuneACCESS dataset retains in-frame rearrangements with V and J assigned. A fraction of the clones does not appear; measured against another copy, unresolved V genes explain less than half of the discrepancy, and the remainder lacks a known reason. The sample table holds roughly 260,000 clones, of which approximately 88% were seen once. 2% to 3% of the sample rests with the top ten. The sample was PBMCs or T cells enriched from blood (not recorded which). These receptors were taken from a woman aged 25 to 39 with acute COVID-19.

This chain joins TRBV11-2 and TRBJ1-1; D may be TRBD1 (6 bases). CDR1 is SGHAT and CDR2 is FQNNGV in the germline V gene. Trimming removed 0 bases at V and 12 bases at J, with 11 bases between. The CDR3 consists of 12 residues. The CDR3 DNA reads as TGTGCCAGCAGCTTAGACAGGGGTACGACTTTCTTT. This sequence encodes CASSLDRGTTFF.

J is TRBJ1-1 and V is TRBV4-3; no clear D gene. V was trimmed by 0 bases and J by 0 bases, leaving 8 bases between them. Germline CDR1 is LGHNA and CDR2 is YSLEER. The CDR3 totals 15 residues. In DNA, the CDR3 is TGCGCCAGCAGCCAAGAGATAGATTTGAACACTGAAGCTTTCTTT. Translated, it gives CASSQEIDLNTEAFF.

The chain carries TRBV18 and TRBJ2-7; 7 nucleotides match TRBD1. The V gene's germline CDR1 is KGHSH and CDR2 LQKENI. The ends lost 5 bases at V and 0 bases at J; junction bases unmatched: 4. The CDR3 length is 14 residues. CDR3 nucleotides: TGTGCCAGCTCAACCGGACAGGCCTCCTACGAGCAGTACTTC. Its translation: CASSTGQASYEQYF.

The J gene is TRBJ2-3, the V gene TRBV5-6; 11 bases are a match to TRBD2. Germline V gene lookup returns CDR1 SGHDT and CDR2 YYEEEE. This CDR3 has 16 amino acids. V shed 3 bases, J shed 2 bases, and the junction held 5 bases outside the gene matches. Written as DNA, the CDR3 is TGTGCCAGCAGCTCCTTAGCGGGGGGGGACACAGATACGCAGTATTTT. Protein sequence: CASSSLAGGDTDTQYF.

V usage is TRBV3-1 (or the pseudogene TRBV3-2) and J usage is TRBJ1-3; 12 bases agree with TRBD1. The CDR3 has 20 residues. After removal of 0 bases from V and 3 bases from J, the junction contained 12 bases not matched to a gene. Germline V gene data show CDR1 as LGHDT and CDR2 as YNNKEL (reference sequence). CDR3 nucleotide sequence: TGTGCCAGCAGCCAAGATAGGATAGGGACAGGGGGCGCGGATGGAAACACCATATATTTT. It specifies CASSQDRIGTGGADGNTIYF.

The rearrangement uses TRBV27 and TRBJ2-7; TRBD2 agrees at 10 bases. Germline CDR1 is MNHEY and CDR2 is SMNVEV (reference sequence). CDR3 length: 15 residues. Unmatched junction bases numbered 12, after V lost 11 bases and J lost 2 bases. This CDR3 reads CASRRGSGGTYEQYF. Here the CDR3 DNA reads TGTGCCTCCAGGAGGGGTAGCGGGGGGACCTACGAGCAGTACTTC.

The chain recombines TRBV18 with TRBJ2-3, with 11 nucleotides matching TRBD2. The germline gives CDR1 KGHSH, CDR2 LQKENI. V trimming: 2 bases; J trimming: 4 bases; junction bases outside the gene matches: 17. The CDR3 covers 20 residues. The CDR3 nucleotides read TGTGCCAGCTCACCAGGGGAGAAGGCTAGCGGGGGGCTACGCCCAGATACGCAGTATTTT. Translation gives CASSPGEKASGGLRPDTQYF.

This chain links TRBV4-3 with TRBJ1-2, with TRBD1 identical over 7 bases. The CDR3 length is 16 residues. CDR1 is LGHNA, CDR2 YSLEER, per germline. With 1 base clipped from V and 6 bases from J, the junction kept 11 bases outside the gene matches. CDR3 amino acids: CASSQGTGVVENGYTF. CDR3 nucleotides: TGCGCCAGCAGCCAAGGTACAGGGGTGGTGGAAAATGGCTACACCTTC.

The gene calls are TRBV14 and TRBJ2-7, with 7 bases matching TRBD1. Germline-derived CDR1 and CDR2 are SGHDN and FVKESK. This CDR3 contains 15 residues. V dropped 4 bases and J dropped 2; count of bases not matched to a gene: 8. The CDR3 DNA is TGTGCCAGCAGCCCCCGGACAGGTGTACCCTACGAGCAGTACTTC. It encodes CASSPRTGVPYEQYF.

The V call is TRBV27, the J call TRBJ2-7; D might be TRBD2 (5 bases). The germline V gene has CDR1 MNHEY and CDR2 SMNVEV (reference sequence). V shed 3 bases and J shed 5 bases, with 14 bases lying between them. This CDR3 has 14 residues. The CDR3 spells CASSFNRGSHEQYF. In nucleotides, the CDR3 is TGTGCCAGCAGTTTTAATCGGGGAAGTCACGAGCAGTACTTC.

The table lists this clone with a few counts. This chain connects TRBV6-5 to TRBJ1-4; D is possibly TRBD1 (6 bases). The CDR3 contains 12 residues. The germline gives CDR1 MNHEY, CDR2 SVGAGI. V lost 6 bases and J lost 15, with 17 bases in between. The CDR3 is CASRRTTGHLFF. DNA of the CDR3: TGTGCCAGCAGGCGAACTACGGGACATTTGTTTTTT.

The rearrangement uses TRBV13 and TRBJ1-2, with D maybe TRBD1 (5 bases). CDR1 is PRHDT and CDR2 is FYEKMQ in the germline V gene (reference sequence). V lost 1 base to trimming and J lost 3 bases, with 9 bases between them. The CDR3 covers 14 residues. The CDR3 sequence: CASSLAARDYGYTF. Written as DNA, the CDR3 is TGTGCCAGCAGCTTAGCGGCCAGGGACTATGGCTACACCTTC.

The chain links TRBV23-1 to TRBJ1-3, with TRBD1 identical over 7 bases. TRBV23-1 is recorded as an ORF, its role being uncertain. The CDR3 contains 22 residues. The V segment lost 1 base and the J segment 7 bases; nucleotides outside the gene matches: 28. CDR3 sequence (DNA): TGCGCCAGCAGTCAATTCCATAGATCGGACTACCGACGAGGTATCAGGGGGAACACCATATATTTT. Encoded protein: CASSQFHRSDYRRGIRGNTIYF.

The chain carries TRBV3-1 (or the pseudogene TRBV3-2) and TRBJ1-1; 7 bases align to TRBD1. Trimming at V came to 4 bases and at J to 2 bases, leaving 4 bases not matched to a gene. Germline loops: CDR1 LGHDT, CDR2 YNNKEL (reference sequence). This CDR3 is 14 amino acids long. The CDR3 reads CASSLTGTNTEAFF. DNA of the CDR3: TGTGCCAGCAGCCTGACAGGGACTAACACTGAAGCTTTCTTT.

The chain employs TRBV10-1 and TRBJ1-1; 8 bases map to TRBD1. The CDR3 contains 13 residues. The V gene end was trimmed by 5 bases and the J gene end by 6 bases; junction bases not matched to a gene: 5. CDR1 and CDR2 (germline): WNHNN, SYGVQD (reference sequence). The CDR3 DNA follows: TGCGCCAGCAGTCGGACAGGGCAACCTGAAGCTTTCTTT. Translation gives CASSRTGQPEAFF.

The chain combines TRBV19 with TRBJ2-7; 7 bases fit TRBD1. Germline V gene sequence: CDR1 LNHDA, CDR2 SQIVND (reference sequence). V gave up 5 bases and J gave up 0 bases; unmatched junction bases: 13. CDR3 size: 17 residues. CDR3 amino acids: CASSSRDSLNPSYEQYF. CDR3 nucleotides: TGTGCCAGTAGTTCCCGGGACAGCCTCAATCCCTCCTACGAGCAGTACTTC.

The rearrangement joins TRBV19 to TRBJ1-2, with no clear D. The length of the CDR3 is 14 residues. Trimming took 5 bases from V and 2 from J, leaving 12 bases between them. Germline CDR1 is LNHDA and CDR2 is SQIVND (reference sequence). The CDR3 protein is CASSWAGGNYGYTF. Written as DNA, the CDR3 is TGTGCCAGTAGTTGGGCAGGAGGGAACTATGGCTACACCTTC.

Many counts were recorded for this clone. The genes are TRBV9 and TRBJ1-6, with a weak D call TRBD1 (5 bases). V shed 1 base and J shed 6 bases, with 11 bases lying between them. This CDR3 spans 15 amino acids. Looked up from germline, CDR1 is SGDLS and CDR2 is YYNGEE. The chain's CDR3 is CASSVSQQANSPLHF. The DNA of the CDR3 is TGTGCCAGCAGCGTAAGTCAACAGGCTAATTCACCCCTCCACTTT.

The rearrangement joins TRBV20-1 to TRBJ1-1, with no clear D. Germline V lookup: CDR1 DFQATT, CDR2 SNEGSKA (reference sequence). The V end lost 7 bases, the J end lost 6 bases, and 12 bases lay between the germline ends. The CDR3 is 11 residues long. CDR3 region: CSVSAEAEAFF. CDR3 sequence (DNA): TGCAGTGTGAGTGCGGAGGCTGAAGCTTTCTTT.

The rearrangement joins TRBV6-1 to TRBJ1-1, with 8 positions matching TRBD1. After removal of 3 bases from V and 5 bases from J, the junction contained 11 bases not matched to a gene. The germline gives CDR1 MNHNS, CDR2 SASEGT. This CDR3 has 16 residues. CDR3 in DNA: TGTGCCAGCAGTGACAGGGGGCTTGTGAGGGAAACTGAAGCTTTCTTT. Encoded protein: CASSDRGLVRETEAFF.

This clone was detected once. The chain has TRBV10-3 and TRBJ2-7; tentative D call: TRBD2 (7 bases). The germline gives CDR1 ENHRY, CDR2 SYGVKD. The CDR3 is 15 amino acids. V was pared by 3 bases and J by 0 bases, with 12 bases between. The CDR3 sequence: CAISDQGTNSYEQYF. CDR3 nucleotides: TGTGCCATCAGTGATCAGGGGACTAACTCCTACGAGCAGTACTTC.

This clone is a singleton in its sample. This rearrangement joins TRBV7-9 to TRBJ1-2; D gene ambiguous. Between the trimmed V and J ends, which lost 7 bases and 5 bases, there was a span of 23 bases. The CDR3 totals 16 residues. Per the germline V gene, CDR1 is SEHNR and CDR2 is FQNEAQ (reference sequence). CDR3 coding DNA: TGTGCCAGCACCTTCTCGCCACGCGCTCCCCTATATGGCTACACCTTC. Translating it yields CASTFSPRAPLYGYTF.

The rearrangement links TRBV19 to TRBJ1-6; possibly TRBD1 for D (5 bases). V was trimmed by 2 bases and J by 6 bases, leaving 8 bases between them. Germline assignment: CDR1 LNHDA and CDR2 SQIVND (reference sequence). The CDR3 runs 14 residues. CDR3 in amino acids: CASSISQGNSPLHF. The CDR3 bases are TGTGCCAGTAGTATATCCCAGGGTAATTCACCCCTCCACTTT.

J is TRBJ2-1 and V is TRBV4-3; 11 bases are a match to TRBD2. Germline V CDR1 and CDR2: LGHNA, YSLEER. V lost 0 bases to trimming and J lost 3 bases; unmatched junction nucleotides: 10. This CDR3 region has 19 residues. The CDR3 sequence is CASSQEPDSGGALYNEQFF. The CDR3 DNA is TGCGCCAGCAGCCAAGAACCCGATAGCGGGGGGGCACTCTACAATGAGCAGTTCTTC.

This clone was recorded only once. The chain couples TRBV12-3 or TRBV12-4 to TRBJ1-1; D is perhaps TRBD1 (5 bases). Trimming took 8 bases from V and 3 from J, leaving 10 bases between them. The CDR3 totals 12 residues. CDR3 in amino acids: CASGGADTEAFF. The CDR3 bases are TGTGCCAGCGGTGGGGCGGACACTGAAGCTTTCTTT.

The V gene is TRBV10-1, the J gene TRBJ2-6; D call uncertain. CDR3 length: 14 residues. V lost 4 bases to trimming and J lost 0 bases, with 4 bases between them. Germline assignment: CDR1 WNHNN and CDR2 SYGVQD (reference sequence). CDR3 bases: TGCGCCAGCAGTGCAGGCTCTGGGGCCAACGTCCTGACTTTC. Translated: CASSAGSGANVLTF.

The CDR3 loop is CAWSVALNNEQFF. CDR3 bases: TGTGCCTGGAGTGTAGCACTGAACAATGAGCAGTTCTTC. The J gene is TRBJ2-1, the V gene TRBV30; the D is unclear. V lost 0 bases, J lost 5 bases, and 8 bases lay in between. Germline CDR1 GTSNPN, CDR2 SVGIG (reference sequence). The CDR3 runs to 13 residues.

DNA of the CDR3: TGTGCCATCAGTGAAGGGACAGGGGGGCATCAGCCCCAGCATTTT. Translated, it gives CAISEGTGGHQPQHF. The chain has TRBV10-3 and TRBJ1-5, with 11 bases identical to TRBD1. CDR3 length: 15 amino acids. The V and J ends lost 3 bases and 5 bases, in that order; junction bases with no gene match: 3. Germline CDR1 is ENHRY and CDR2 is SYGVKD.

DNA for the CDR3: TGTGCCAGCAGTTACTCTGCGGGACTCTACGAGCAGTACTTC. Translated, it gives CASSYSAGLYEQYF. This chain joins TRBV6-5 and TRBJ2-7; tentative D call: TRBD2 (6 bases). V lost 0 bases to trimming and J lost 3 bases, with 9 bases between them. Germline values: CDR1 MNHEY, CDR2 SVGAGI. The CDR3 is 14 amino acids.

In this sample, this clone turned up a few times. V usage is TRBV5-6 and J usage is TRBJ1-2; D remains ambiguous. Trimming took 5 bases from V and 5 from J, leaving 16 bases between them. This CDR3 has 14 amino acids. Germline V CDR1 and CDR2: SGHDT, YYEEEE. CDR3 protein: CASRVELGEYGYTF. The CDR3 DNA reads TGTGCCAGCAGAGTGGAACTCGGGGAGTATGGCTACACCTTC. The full variable domain, with the rest looked up from reference TRBV5-6 and TRBJ1-2, is DAGVTQSPTHLIKTRGQQVTLRCSPKSGHDTVSWYQQALGQGPQFIFQYYEEEERQRGNFPDRFSGHQFPNYSSELNVNALLLGDSALYLCASRVELGEYGYTFGSGTRLTVV.